The present T cell receptor (beta chain) was sequenced within a study of cytotoxic CD8 clonotypes in ibrutinib-treated CLL. Libraries were prepared by immunoSEQ multiplex PCR; TCRdb keeps only in-frame clonotypes and omits some of them. The table records under 150,000 clones, 65% to 85% of them present only once. The study, taken as a whole, reports: Clonality showed a rise at ibrutinib response that reversed toward baseline at progression. Baseline clonality, higher than in age-matched healthy donors, tracked circulating CD8+ T-cell counts. Clonotypes that were public were uncommon, and they contracted or stayed stable on treatment.

With respect to this clone: What it recognizes is unknown.

Between the trimmed V and J ends, which lost 4 bases and 5 bases, there was a span of 15 bases. The germline V gene has CDR1 SQVTM and CDR2 ANQGSEA. The CDR3 sequence is 13 residues long. The TCR was taken from a human donor with chronic lymphocytic leukemia. This material consisted of PBMCs, taken after 36 months of ibrutinib treatment. This rearrangement joins TRBV29-1 to TRBJ2-7; possible D gene TRBD1, 5 bases. CDR3 protein: CSVVVGARDEQYF. As DNA, the CDR3 is TGCAGCGTTGTAGTTGGGGCTCGGGACGAGCAGTACTTC.